This TCR beta chain was retrieved from a study of blood T cell repertoires in COVID-19. Germline assignment: CDR1 KGHSH and CDR2 LQKENI. The CDR3 length is 13 residues. Trimming took off 4 bases at V and 6 bases at J, with 10 bases between the two ends. Produced via immunoSEQ multiplex PCR; TCRdb's table is partial and in-frame only. Of roughly 180,000 clones listed, 86% are singletons. Recruits, aged 18 to 89 years, lived in 24 US areas. In assigning cohorts, the study relied on participant-reported clinical history. Two consecutive negative NP/OP PCR tests, clearance, or resolved symptoms defined Cohort 3 recovery.

This receptor was taken from a woman aged 30 to 39 who had recovered from COVID-19. Sequencing used PBMCs or T cells enriched from blood (not recorded which). The chain uses TRBV18 and TRBJ1-5; possibly TRBD1 for D (6 bases). In DNA form, the CDR3 reads TGTGCCAGCTCACAAACAGGGTCTCAGCCCCAGCATTTT. Protein product: CASSQTGSQPQHF.